The source of this T cell receptor (beta chain) is a study of T cells after yellow fever vaccination. Study-wide context: Fractions low in cell number were prepared with SMART-Seq v4 Ultra Low Input. Points from the study as a whole: Reappearance after the booster was seen for most primary-vaccination clones, at 95% to 97% CD4 and roughly 90% CD8.

V was clipped by 0 bases and J by 3 bases, with 12 bases between them. The CDR3 has 15 residues. Germline values: CDR1 DFQATT, CDR2 SNEGSKA (reference sequence). Notes on this clonotype: Its antigen is as yet unknown.

UMIs were added to TCR cDNA along with a universal primer site when it was made by 5'RACE template switching. TCRdb recomputed calls from the 5' RACE reads with MiXCR, one row per CDR3 protein. The sample lists fewer than 650,000 distinct CDR3 sequences, 20% to 25% occurring once. The chain uses TRBV20-1 and TRBJ1-5; perhaps TRBD1 as D (5 bases). This receptor was identified in a young man who received the YFV17D yellow fever vaccine. The source was PBMCs, collected less than 25 days after the first yellow fever vaccination. DNA of the CDR3: TGCAGTGCTAGAGATGTCGCCGGACACAATCAGCCCCAGCATTTT. It translates to CSARDVAGHNQPQHF.